This TCR beta chain originates from a study of monozygotic twins with inflammatory bowel disease. Used for each TCR library was roughly 3,300 ng of total RNA. For each CDR3 protein, TCRdb gives one entry from its re-call of the 5' RACE reads, without DNA. Here the sample table reports around 380,000 distinct CDR3 sequences. About this clonotype itself: Its target is unknown.

Study observations and caveats: IBD patients shared fewer clonotypes with other individuals than healthy twins, especially patients with disease activity signs.

The source is a human donor with ulcerative colitis or Crohn's disease, or a healthy co-twin of an affected twin (not recorded which). The sequencing input was blood.

The CDR3 loop reads CSAKKTSDITSTDTQYF. The rearrangement links TRBV20-1 to TRBJ2-3. This CDR3 contains 17 residues. Germline CDR1 is DFQATT and CDR2 is SNEGSKA (reference sequence).